Reported below is one T cell receptor beta chain. The same CDR3 can be traced to other DNA sequences in this sample. The source of the sample is a study of shared clonotypes between healthy human individuals. Approximately 30,000 T cell genomes (around 200 ng DNA) went into each sorted-subset replicate. Here immunoSEQ multiplex PCR was the method, and the copy in TCRdb shows in-frame clones only, minus some. The sample has around 2,100,000 clones, around 96% seen once. Naive CD8 cells, CD45RO-negative and positively selected for CCR7, excluded terminally differentiated effector memory CD45RA+ cells. This CDR3 spans 14 amino acids. V was clipped by 0 bases and J by 4 bases; unmatched bases: 4. Germline CDR1 and CDR2: SGHRS and YFSETQ.

This TCR was recovered from a man between 18 and 29 years old in good health. The chain combines TRBV5-1 with TRBJ2-7, with 7 bases aligning to TRBD2. Sequenced sample: naive CD8+ T cells sorted from blood. CDR3 residues: CASSLDAGGYEQYF. CDR3 nucleotides: TGCGCCAGCAGCTTGGACGCCGGGGGGTACGAGCAGTACTTC.